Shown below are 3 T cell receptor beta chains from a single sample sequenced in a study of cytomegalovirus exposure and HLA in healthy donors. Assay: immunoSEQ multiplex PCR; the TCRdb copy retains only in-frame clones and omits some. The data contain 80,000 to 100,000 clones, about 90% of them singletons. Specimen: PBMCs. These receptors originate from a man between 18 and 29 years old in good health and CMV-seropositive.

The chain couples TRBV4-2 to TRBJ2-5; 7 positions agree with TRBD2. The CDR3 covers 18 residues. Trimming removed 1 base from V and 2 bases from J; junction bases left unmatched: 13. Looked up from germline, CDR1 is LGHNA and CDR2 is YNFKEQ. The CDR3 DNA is TGTGCCAGCAGCCAAGGGTCCGGTAGGGAAGCGGGGCAAGAGACCCAGTACTTC. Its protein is CASSQGSGREAGQETQYF.

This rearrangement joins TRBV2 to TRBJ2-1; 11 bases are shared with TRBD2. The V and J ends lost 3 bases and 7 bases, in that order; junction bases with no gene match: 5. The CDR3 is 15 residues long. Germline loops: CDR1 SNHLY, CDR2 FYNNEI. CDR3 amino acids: CASSDLAGGENEQFF. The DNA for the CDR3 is TGTGCCAGCAGTGACCTAGCGGGGGGCGAAAATGAGCAGTTCTTC.

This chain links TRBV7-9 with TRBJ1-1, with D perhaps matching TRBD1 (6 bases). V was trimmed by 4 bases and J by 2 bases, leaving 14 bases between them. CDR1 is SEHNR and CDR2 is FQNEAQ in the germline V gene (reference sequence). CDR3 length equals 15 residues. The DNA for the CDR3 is TGTGCCAGCAGCTCACAGGGTTTGTCCAACACTGAAGCTTTCTTT. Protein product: CASSSQGLSNTEAFF.